Detailed here is one TCR beta chain. Its antigen is undetermined. This entry is derived from a study of blood T cell dynamics during melanoma immunotherapy. Overall study: First-line therapy was either pembrolizumab or nivolumab with ipilimumab for metastatic melanoma.

The protocol was immunoSEQ multiplex PCR, while the TCRdb copy is restricted to in-frame clones and leaves out a portion. The sample includes about 15,000 clones, approximately 83% of them seen just once. CDR1 and CDR2 from the germline V gene are MNHEY and SMNVEV (reference sequence). The CDR3 length is 14 residues. V trimming: 4 bases; J trimming: 2 bases; junction bases outside the gene matches: 5. Study outcomes and limitations: Disease-control patients' PBMC repertoires became either more clonal or more diverse at W3.

Time point reported: pre-treatment baseline. The clonotype comes from a human donor with melanoma. This material consisted of blood, taken from a patient treated with checkpoint blockade. The chain uses TRBV27 and TRBJ2-7; the match to TRBD1 covers 7 bases. In DNA, the CDR3 is TGTGCCAGCAGTTCCGGCCAGGGGGCCTACGAGCAGTACTTC. Translating it yields CASSSGQGAYEQYF.